This passage covers 5 T cell receptor beta chains from one sample sequenced in a study of T cell responses to AZD1222 COVID-19 vaccine. Clones were sequenced by immunoSEQ multiplex PCR, and TCRdb holds only the in-frame ones, with some missing. In the table there are 150,000 to 160,000 clones, more than 75% of which are singletons. This material consisted of peripheral blood, taken 28 days after the second AZD1222 dose. The receptors were gathered from an adult who received the AZD1222 COVID-19 vaccine.

The chain links TRBV7-2 to TRBJ2-1; 9 bases are a match to TRBD2. CDR1 is SGHTA, CDR2 FQGNSA, per germline. With V trimmed by 6 bases and J by 5 bases, 11 bases remained unmatched. The CDR3 is 16 amino acids. The CDR3 protein is CASSRAGSGSHNEQFF. CDR3 DNA: TGTGCCAGCAGTCGGGCGGGTAGCGGGAGCCACAATGAGCAGTTCTTC.

J is TRBJ2-2 and V is TRBV11-2, with 13 positions matching TRBD2. The CDR3 spans 19 residues. The V segment lost 6 bases and the J segment 4 bases; nucleotides outside the gene matches: 14. Germline V gives CDR1 SGHAT, CDR2 FQNNGV. CDR3 residues: CASRAGRLAGGFLTGELFF. The CDR3 DNA is TGTGCCAGCAGAGCCGGACGACTAGCGGGAGGCTTTCTCACCGGGGAGCTGTTTTTT.

This clone was detected once. CDR3 DNA sequence: TGTGCCAGCTCACCTAAGGGACAGCCTAACTATGGCTACACCTTC. Its protein is CASSPKGQPNYGYTF. This chain links TRBV18 with TRBJ1-2, with 7 bases fitting TRBD1. The CDR3 spans 15 residues. The V gene end was trimmed by 3 bases and the J gene end by 0 bases; junction bases not matched to a gene: 4. Germline V CDR1 and CDR2: KGHSH, LQKENI.

This chain uses TRBV19 with TRBJ1-6, with D maybe TRBD1 (5 bases). CDR1 LNHDA and CDR2 SQIVND come from the germline V gene (reference sequence). CDR3 length: 15 residues. V lost 5 bases and J lost 2, with 10 bases in between. The CDR3 region is CASSRQGAYNSPLHF. The CDR3, as DNA: TGTGCCAGTAGTCGTCAGGGCGCCTATAATTCACCCCTCCACTTT.

The chain joins TRBV5-6 to TRBJ2-5, with TRBD2 as a possible D gene (6 bases). Per germline, CDR1 SGHDT and CDR2 YYEEEE. Trimming cost V 1 base and J 5 bases, with 15 bases left between them. CDR3 length equals 15 residues. CDR3 sequence reads: CASSLTTGEGETQYF. The CDR3 region has the DNA TGTGCCAGCAGCTTGACGACGGGAGAGGGGGAGACCCAGTACTTC.